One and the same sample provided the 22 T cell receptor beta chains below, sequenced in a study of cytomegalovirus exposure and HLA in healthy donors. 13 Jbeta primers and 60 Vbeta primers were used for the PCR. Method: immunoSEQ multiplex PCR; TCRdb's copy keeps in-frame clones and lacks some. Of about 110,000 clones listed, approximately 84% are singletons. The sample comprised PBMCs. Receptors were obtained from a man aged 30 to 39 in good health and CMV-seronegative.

The CDR3 reads CASSLAPAGAGELFF. CDR3 nucleotides: TGTGCCAGCAGCTTAGCGCCTGCCGGGGCCGGGGAGCTGTTTTTT. V gene TRBV7-6 combines with J gene TRBJ2-2; perhaps TRBD2 as D (5 bases). The CDR3 contains 15 residues. Deletions cut 0 bases from V and 6 bases from J, with 11 bases between. The germline V gene encodes CDR1 SGHVS and CDR2 FNYEAQ. The full variable domain, with the rest looked up from reference TRBV7-6 and TRBJ2-2, is GAGVSQSPRYKVTKRGQDVALRCDPISGHVSLYWYRQALGQGPEFLTYFNYEAQQDKSGLPNDRFSAERPEGSISTLTIQRTEQRDSAMYRCASSLAPAGAGELFFGEGSRLTVL.

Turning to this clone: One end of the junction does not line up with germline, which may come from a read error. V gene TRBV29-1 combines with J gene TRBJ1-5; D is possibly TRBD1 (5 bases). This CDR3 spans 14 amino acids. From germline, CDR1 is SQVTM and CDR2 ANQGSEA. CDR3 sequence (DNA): TGCAGCGCCTCTTCGGGGCCTAGCGATCAGCCCCAGCATTTT. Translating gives CSASSGPSDQPQHF.

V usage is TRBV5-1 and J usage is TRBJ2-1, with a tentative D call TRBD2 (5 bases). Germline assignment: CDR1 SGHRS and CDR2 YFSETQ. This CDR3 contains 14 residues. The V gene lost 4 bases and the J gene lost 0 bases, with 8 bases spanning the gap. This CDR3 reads CASSPDYSYNEQFF. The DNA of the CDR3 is TGCGCCAGCAGCCCCGACTACTCCTACAATGAGCAGTTCTTC.

The CDR3 DNA sequence: TGTGCCAGCAGTGAAATTCTTGGCAGGGGGCGACCTGAAAAACTGTTTTTT. Its translation: CASSEILGRGRPEKLFF. The rearrangement joins TRBV6-1 to TRBJ1-4; 8 bases match TRBD1. Germline V gives CDR1 MNHNS, CDR2 SASEGT. The CDR3 is made up of 17 amino acids. V trimming: 2 bases; J trimming: 7 bases; junction bases outside the gene matches: 12.

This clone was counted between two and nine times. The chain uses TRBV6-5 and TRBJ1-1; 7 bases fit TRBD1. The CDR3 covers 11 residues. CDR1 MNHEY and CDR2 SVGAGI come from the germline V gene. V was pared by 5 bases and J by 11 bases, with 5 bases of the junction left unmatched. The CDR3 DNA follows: TGTGCCAGCAGTCGACAGGGTTGGGCTTTCTTT. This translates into CASSRQGWAFF.

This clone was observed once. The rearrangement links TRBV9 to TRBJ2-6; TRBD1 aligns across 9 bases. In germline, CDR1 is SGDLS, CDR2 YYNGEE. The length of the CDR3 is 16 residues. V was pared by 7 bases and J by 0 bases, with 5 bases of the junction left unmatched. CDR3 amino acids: CASSGTGSSGANVLTF. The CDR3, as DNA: TGTGCCAGCTCCGGGACAGGGAGCTCTGGGGCCAACGTCCTGACTTTC.

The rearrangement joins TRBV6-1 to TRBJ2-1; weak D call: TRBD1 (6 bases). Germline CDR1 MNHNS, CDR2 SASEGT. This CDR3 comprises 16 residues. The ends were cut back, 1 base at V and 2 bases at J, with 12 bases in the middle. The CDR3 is CASSEGKTGPYNEQFF. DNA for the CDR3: TGTGCCAGCAGTGAAGGGAAGACAGGTCCCTACAATGAGCAGTTCTTC.

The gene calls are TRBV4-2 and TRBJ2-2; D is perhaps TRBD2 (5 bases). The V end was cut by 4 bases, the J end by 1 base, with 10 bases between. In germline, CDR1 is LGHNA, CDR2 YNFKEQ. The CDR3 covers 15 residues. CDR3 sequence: CASSRPAENTGELFF. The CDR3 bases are TGTGCCAGCAGCCGCCCAGCGGAGAACACCGGGGAGCTGTTTTTT.

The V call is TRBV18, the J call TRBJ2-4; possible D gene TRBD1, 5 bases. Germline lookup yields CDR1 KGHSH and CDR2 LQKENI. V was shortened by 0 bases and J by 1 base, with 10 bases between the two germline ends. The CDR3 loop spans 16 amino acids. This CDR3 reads CASSPPSRAAKNIQYF. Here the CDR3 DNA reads TGTGCCAGCTCACCACCATCCAGGGCTGCCAAAAACATTCAGTACTTC.

CDR3 coding DNA: TGTGCCAGCAGCTACGGGACTACCCTTAGGGAGCAGTACTTC. Protein sequence: CASSYGTTLREQYF. The rearrangement uses TRBV5-6 and TRBJ2-7; 7 positions match TRBD2. Losses at the gene ends were 3 bases for V and 7 bases for J; bases not matched to a gene: 10. Looked up from germline, CDR1 is SGHDT and CDR2 is YYEEEE. The CDR3 has 14 residues. The full variable domain, in which reference TRBV5-6 and TRBJ2-7 provide the parts outside the CDR3, is DAGVTQSPTHLIKTRGQQVTLRCSPKSGHDTVSWYQQALGQGPQFIFQYYEEEERQRGNFPDRFSGHQFPNYSSELNVNALLLGDSALYLCASSYGTTLREQYFGPGTRLTVT.

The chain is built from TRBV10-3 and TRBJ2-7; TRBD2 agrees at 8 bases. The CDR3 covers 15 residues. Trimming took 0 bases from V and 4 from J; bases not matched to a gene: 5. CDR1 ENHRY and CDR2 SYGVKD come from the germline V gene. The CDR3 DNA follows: TGTGCCATCAGTGAGTCAGGCGGGAGGCAGTACGAGCAGTACTTC. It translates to CAISESGGRQYEQYF.

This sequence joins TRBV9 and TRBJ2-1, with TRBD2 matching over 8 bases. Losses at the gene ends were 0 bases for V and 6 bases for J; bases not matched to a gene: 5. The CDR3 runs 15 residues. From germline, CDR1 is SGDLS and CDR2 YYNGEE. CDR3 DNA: TGTGCCAGCAGCGTAGATGGCCTAGCGGGCAATGAGCAGTTCTTC. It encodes CASSVDGLAGNEQFF.

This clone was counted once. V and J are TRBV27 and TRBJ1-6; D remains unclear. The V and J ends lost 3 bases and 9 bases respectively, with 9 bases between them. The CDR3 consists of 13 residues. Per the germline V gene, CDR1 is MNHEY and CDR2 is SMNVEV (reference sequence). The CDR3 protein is CASSLGQASPLHF. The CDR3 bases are TGTGCCAGCAGTTTGGGCCAGGCTTCACCCCTCCACTTT.

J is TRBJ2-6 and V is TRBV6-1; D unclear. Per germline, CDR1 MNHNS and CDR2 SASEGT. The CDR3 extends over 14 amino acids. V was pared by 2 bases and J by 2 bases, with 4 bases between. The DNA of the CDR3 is TGTGCCAGCAGTGAACTAGCTGGGGCCAACGTCCTGACTTTC. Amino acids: CASSELAGANVLTF.

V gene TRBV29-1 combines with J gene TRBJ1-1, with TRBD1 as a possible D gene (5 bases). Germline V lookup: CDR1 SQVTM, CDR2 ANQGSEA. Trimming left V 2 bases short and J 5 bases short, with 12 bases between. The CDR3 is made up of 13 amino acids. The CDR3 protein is CSVEPGMGTEAFF. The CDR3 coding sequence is TGCAGCGTTGAACCAGGGATGGGGACTGAAGCTTTCTTT.

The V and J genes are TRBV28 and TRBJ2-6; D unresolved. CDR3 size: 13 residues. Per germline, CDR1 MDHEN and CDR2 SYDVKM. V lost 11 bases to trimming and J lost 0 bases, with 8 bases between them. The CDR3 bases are TGTGCCGTCGGCGGCTCTGGGGCCAACGTCCTGACTTTC. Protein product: CAVGGSGANVLTF.

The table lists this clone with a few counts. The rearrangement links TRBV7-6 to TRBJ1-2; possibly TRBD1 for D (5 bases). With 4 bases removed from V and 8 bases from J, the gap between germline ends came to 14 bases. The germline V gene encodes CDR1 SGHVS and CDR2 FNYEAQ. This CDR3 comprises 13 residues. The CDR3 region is CASSSERGGGYTF. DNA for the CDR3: TGTGCCAGCAGCTCAGAAAGGGGCGGCGGCTACACCTTC.

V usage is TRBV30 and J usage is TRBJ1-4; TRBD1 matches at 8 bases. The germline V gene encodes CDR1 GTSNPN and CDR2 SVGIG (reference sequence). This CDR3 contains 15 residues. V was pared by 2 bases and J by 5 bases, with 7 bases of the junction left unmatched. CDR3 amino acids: CAWSPNRGLNEKLFF. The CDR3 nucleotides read TGTGCCTGGAGTCCTAACAGGGGGTTGAATGAAAAACTGTTTTTT.

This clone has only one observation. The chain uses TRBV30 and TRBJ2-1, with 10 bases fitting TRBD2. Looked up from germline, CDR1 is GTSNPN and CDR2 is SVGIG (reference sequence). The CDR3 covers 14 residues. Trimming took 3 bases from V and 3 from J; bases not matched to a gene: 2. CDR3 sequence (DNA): TGTGCCTGGAGACTAGCGGGGAACTACAATGAGCAGTTCTTC. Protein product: CAWRLAGNYNEQFF.

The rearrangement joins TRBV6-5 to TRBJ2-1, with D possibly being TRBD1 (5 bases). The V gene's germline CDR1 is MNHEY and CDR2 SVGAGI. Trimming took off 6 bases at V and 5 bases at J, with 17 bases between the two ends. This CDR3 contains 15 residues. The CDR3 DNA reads TGTGCCAGCAGCTATGGACACGGTCAGGACAATGAGCAGTTCTTC. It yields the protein CASSYGHGQDNEQFF.

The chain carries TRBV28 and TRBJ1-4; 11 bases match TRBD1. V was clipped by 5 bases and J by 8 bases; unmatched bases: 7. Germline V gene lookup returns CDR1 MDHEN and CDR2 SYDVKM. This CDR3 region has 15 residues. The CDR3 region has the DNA TGTGCCAGCAGTCCCGACGGGACAGGGGGGGAAAAACTGTTTTTT. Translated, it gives CASSPDGTGGEKLFF. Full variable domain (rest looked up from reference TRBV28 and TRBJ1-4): DVKVTQSSRYLVKRTGEKVFLECVQDMDHENMFWYRQDPGLGLRLIYFSYDVKMKEKGDIPEGYSVSREKKERFSLILESASTNQTSMYLCASSPDGTGGEKLFFGSGTQLSVL.

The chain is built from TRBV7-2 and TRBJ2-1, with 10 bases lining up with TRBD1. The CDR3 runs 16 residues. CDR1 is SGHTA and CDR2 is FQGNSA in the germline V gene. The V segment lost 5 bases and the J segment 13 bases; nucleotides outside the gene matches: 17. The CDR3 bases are TGTGCCAGCAGCGACCCGGGGACAGGGGTAGGGGGGGGTCAGTTCTTC. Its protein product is CASSDPGTGVGGGQFF.